The 16 T cell receptor beta chains below were found in one sample sequenced in a study of blood T cell repertoires in COVID-19. Produced via immunoSEQ multiplex PCR; TCRdb's table is partial and in-frame only. Among 190,000 or so clones, about nine tenths were seen once, and the ten largest hold about 7%. Sequenced input: peripheral blood. The origin of the receptors is a man in his forties with acute or convalescent COVID-19.

This clone was observed a few times. The CDR3, as DNA: TGTGCCAGCAGCTTGGCTAGCGGGGAGAACTACGAGCAGTACTTC. The encoded protein is CASSLASGENYEQYF. The chain has TRBV5-4 and TRBJ2-7; 9 positions match TRBD2. The CDR3 is made up of 15 amino acids. V lost 0 bases, J lost 3 bases, and 4 bases stayed unmatched. Germline V gene data show CDR1 as SGHNT and CDR2 as YYREEE (reference sequence).

This chain uses TRBV9 with TRBJ2-5; TRBD1 agrees at 8 bases. Germline loops: CDR1 SGDLS, CDR2 YYNGEE. V was clipped by 2 bases and J by 3 bases; unmatched bases: 6. The CDR3 consists of 15 residues. The CDR3 bases are TGTGCCAGCAGCGTCCAGGGGGCGGCGGAAGAGACCCAGTACTTC. Encoded protein: CASSVQGAAEETQYF.

CDR3 in amino acids: CASSLDNGNYGYTF. CDR3 bases: TGTGCCAGCAGCTTAGATAACGGGAACTATGGCTACACCTTC. This chain connects TRBV11-2 to TRBJ1-2; D gene uncertain. The CDR3 extends over 14 amino acids. Looked up from germline, CDR1 is SGHAT and CDR2 is FQNNGV. Trimming stripped 0 bases from V and 2 bases from J, with 7 bases between.

The CDR3 is CASSPERTTYGYTF. Here the CDR3 DNA reads TGTGCCAGCTCACCAGAGAGGACAACCTATGGCTACACCTTC. The chain couples TRBV18 to TRBJ1-2, with a tentative D call TRBD1 (5 bases). The CDR3 runs to 14 residues. CDR1 and CDR2 from the germline V gene are KGHSH and LQKENI. V lost 2 bases, J lost 4 bases, and 11 bases lay in between.

V gene TRBV6-5 combines with J gene TRBJ2-5; TRBD1 is a possible D gene (5 bases). The CDR3 consists of 13 residues. Germline-derived CDR1 and CDR2 are MNHEY and SVGAGI. The ends were cut back, 7 bases at V and 5 bases at J, with 14 bases in the middle. CDR3 loop: CASILRVWETQYF. CDR3 in DNA: TGTGCCAGCATTCTCAGGGTCTGGGAGACCCAGTACTTC.

The table lists this clone with a count of one. The chain carries TRBV15 and TRBJ1-2, with unresolved D. The CDR3 contains 17 residues. V was cut by 0 bases and J by 0 bases, with 14 bases left in between. Germline CDR1 LNHNV, CDR2 YYDKDF (reference sequence). CDR3 nucleotides: TGTGCCACCAGCAGAGAGAGGGTAGGAACCGCTAACTATGGCTACACCTTC. It is translated as CATSRERVGTANYGYTF.

The chain joins TRBV29-1 to TRBJ2-1; 10 nucleotides align to TRBD1. The CDR3 contains 17 residues. CDR1 is SQVTM and CDR2 is ANQGSEA in the germline V gene. V shed 2 bases and J 0 bases; nucleotides not matched to a gene: 7. The CDR3 region is CSVEYRTGGVSYNEQFF. CDR3 nucleotides: TGCAGCGTTGAATACAGGACAGGGGGGGTCTCCTACAATGAGCAGTTCTTC.

V is TRBV5-4 and J is TRBJ1-1; 8 bases match TRBD1. Germline values: CDR1 SGHNT, CDR2 YYREEE (reference sequence). The CDR3 loop spans 14 amino acids. The V segment lost 4 bases and the J segment 5 bases; nucleotides outside the gene matches: 7. As DNA, the CDR3 is TGTGCCAGCAGCGTTCAGGGGGCGCGAACTGAAGCTTTCTTT. Protein: CASSVQGARTEAFF.

The rearrangement links TRBV19 to TRBJ2-2; 11 positions agree with TRBD1. The germline V gene has CDR1 LNHDA and CDR2 SQIVND (reference sequence). The V and J ends lost 6 bases and 1 base, in that order; junction bases with no gene match: 1. The CDR3 consists of 15 residues. The CDR3 DNA reads TGTGCCAGTAGGGACAGGGGGCTGAACACCGGGGAGCTGTTTTTT. It translates to CASRDRGLNTGELFF.

The chain employs TRBV3-1 (or the pseudogene TRBV3-2) and TRBJ1-1; 8 bases agree with TRBD1. The CDR3 covers 15 residues. Germline V CDR1 and CDR2: LGHDT, YNNKEL (reference sequence). After removal of 3 bases from V and 3 bases from J, the junction contained 6 bases not matched to a gene. This CDR3 is CASSHPGGYHTEAFF. The CDR3 DNA reads as TGTGCCAGCAGCCACCCAGGGGGCTATCACACTGAAGCTTTCTTT.

J is TRBJ1-5 and V is TRBV2; 7 bases map to TRBD1. This CDR3 is 16 amino acids long. With V trimmed by 6 bases and J by 2 bases, 10 bases remained unmatched. Germline V gives CDR1 SNHLY, CDR2 FYNNEI. In DNA form, the CDR3 reads TGTGCCAGCAGGCCCCTAGGGGGCTCGGGCAATCAGCCCCAGCATTTT. Protein sequence: CASRPLGGSGNQPQHF.

The rearrangement uses TRBV9 and TRBJ2-5; 9 bases align to TRBD2. Germline V gene sequence: CDR1 SGDLS, CDR2 YYNGEE. The CDR3 contains 17 residues. V trimming: 0 bases; J trimming: 4 bases; junction bases outside the gene matches: 10. The CDR3 DNA is TGTGCCAGCAGCGTAGATCTCGGGCTAGCGGGATCAGAGACCCAGTACTTC. This gives the protein CASSVDLGLAGSETQYF.

The CDR3 reads CASSATGTGGHGYTF. CDR3 nucleotide sequence: TGTGCCAGTAGTGCAACCGGGACAGGGGGACATGGCTACACCTTC. The chain links TRBV19 to TRBJ1-2, with 11 nucleotides matching TRBD1. CDR1 and CDR2 (germline): LNHDA, SQIVND (reference sequence). The CDR3 is 15 amino acids. V lost 5 bases to trimming and J lost 6 bases; unmatched junction nucleotides: 8.

The V and J genes are TRBV24-1 and TRBJ2-1; TRBD1 might be the D (6 bases). The CDR3 has 13 amino acids. From germline, CDR1 is KGHDR and CDR2 SFDVKD. The germline V and J ends were trimmed by 7 bases and 6 bases, with 12 bases remaining between them. For the CDR3, the DNA is TGTGCCACCAGGCCCCAGGGGCGCAATGAGCAGTTCTTC. It is translated as CATRPQGRNEQFF.

The CDR3 is CASSPQDPLPQHF. CDR3 bases: TGTGCCAGCAGTCCGCAGGATCCCCTGCCCCAGCATTTT. The chain combines TRBV12-3 or TRBV12-4 with TRBJ1-5; D is unresolved. The V end lost 5 bases, the J end lost 9 bases, and 14 bases lay between the germline ends. The CDR3 has 13 amino acids.

The chain uses TRBV3-1 (or the pseudogene TRBV3-2) and TRBJ2-3, with D maybe TRBD2 (6 bases). Trimming removed 0 bases at V and 7 bases at J, with 17 bases between. CDR1 and CDR2 (germline): LGHDT, YNNKEL (reference sequence). This CDR3 is 16 amino acids long. The CDR3 bases are TGTGCCAGCAGCCAAGAGGCGCGGGGTCGCGGGAATACGCAGTATTTT. Its translation is CASSQEARGRGNTQYF.